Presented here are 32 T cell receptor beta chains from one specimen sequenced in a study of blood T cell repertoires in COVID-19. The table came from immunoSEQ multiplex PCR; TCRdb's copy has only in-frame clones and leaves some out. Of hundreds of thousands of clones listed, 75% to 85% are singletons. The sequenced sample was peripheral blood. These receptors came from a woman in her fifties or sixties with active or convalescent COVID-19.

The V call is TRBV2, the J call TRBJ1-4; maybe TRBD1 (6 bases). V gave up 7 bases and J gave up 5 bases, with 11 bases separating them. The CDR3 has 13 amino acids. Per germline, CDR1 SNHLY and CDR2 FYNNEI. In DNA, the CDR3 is TGTGCCAGCACGACAGGAACGAATGAAAAACTGTTTTTT. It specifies CASTTGTNEKLFF.

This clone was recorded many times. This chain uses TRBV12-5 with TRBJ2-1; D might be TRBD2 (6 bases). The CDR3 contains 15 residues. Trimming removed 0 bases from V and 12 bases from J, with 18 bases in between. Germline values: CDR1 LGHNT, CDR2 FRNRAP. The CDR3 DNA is TGTGCTAGTGGTTTGGTATTGGCTCGGGGGTTTGGGCAGTTCTTC. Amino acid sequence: CASGLVLARGFGQFF.

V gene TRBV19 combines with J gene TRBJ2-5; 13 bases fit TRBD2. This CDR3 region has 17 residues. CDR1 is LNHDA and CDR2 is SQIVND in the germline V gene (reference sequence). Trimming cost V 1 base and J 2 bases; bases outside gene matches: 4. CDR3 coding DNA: TGTGCCAGTAGTATAGGACTAGCGGGGGGCCCTCAAGAGACCCAGTACTTC. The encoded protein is CASSIGLAGGPQETQYF.

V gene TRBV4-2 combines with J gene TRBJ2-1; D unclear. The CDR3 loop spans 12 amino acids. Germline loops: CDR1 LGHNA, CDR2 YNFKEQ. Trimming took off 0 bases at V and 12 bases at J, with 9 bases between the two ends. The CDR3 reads CASSQDPVRQFF. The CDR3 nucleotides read TGTGCCAGCAGCCAAGATCCCGTCAGGCAGTTCTTC.

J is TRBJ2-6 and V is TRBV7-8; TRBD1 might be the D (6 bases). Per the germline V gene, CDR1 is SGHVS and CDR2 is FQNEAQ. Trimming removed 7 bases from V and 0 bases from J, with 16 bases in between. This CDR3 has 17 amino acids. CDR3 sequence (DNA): TGTGCCAGCAACTCCCCGGGACATGGCTCTGGGGCCAACGTCCTGACTTTC. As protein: CASNSPGHGSGANVLTF. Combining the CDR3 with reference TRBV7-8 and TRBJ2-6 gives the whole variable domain GAGVSQSPRYKVAKRGQDVALRCDPISGHVSLFWYQQALGQGPEFLTYFQNEAQLDKSGLPSDRFFAERPEGSVSTLKIQRTQQEDSAVYLCASNSPGHGSGANVLTFGAGSRLTVL.

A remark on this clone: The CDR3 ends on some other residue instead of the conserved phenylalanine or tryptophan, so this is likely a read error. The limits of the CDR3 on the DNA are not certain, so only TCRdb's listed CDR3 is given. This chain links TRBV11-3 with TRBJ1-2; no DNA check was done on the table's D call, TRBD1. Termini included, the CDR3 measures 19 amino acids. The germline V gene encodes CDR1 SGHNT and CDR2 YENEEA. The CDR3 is CASSLDSFGAAGGYTFGSV.

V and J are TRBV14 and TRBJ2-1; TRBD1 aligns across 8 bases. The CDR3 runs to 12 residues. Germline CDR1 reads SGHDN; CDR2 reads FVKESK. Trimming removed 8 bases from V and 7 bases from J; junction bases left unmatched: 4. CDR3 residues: CASGQGVNEQFF. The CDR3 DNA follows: TGTGCCAGCGGACAGGGAGTGAATGAGCAGTTCTTC.

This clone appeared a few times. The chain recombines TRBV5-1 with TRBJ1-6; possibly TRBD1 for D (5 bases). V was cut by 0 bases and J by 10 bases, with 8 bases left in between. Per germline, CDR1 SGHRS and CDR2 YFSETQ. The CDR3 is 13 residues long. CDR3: CASSLGGESPLHF. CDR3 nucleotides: TGCGCCAGCAGCTTGGGGGGCGAATCACCCCTCCACTTT.

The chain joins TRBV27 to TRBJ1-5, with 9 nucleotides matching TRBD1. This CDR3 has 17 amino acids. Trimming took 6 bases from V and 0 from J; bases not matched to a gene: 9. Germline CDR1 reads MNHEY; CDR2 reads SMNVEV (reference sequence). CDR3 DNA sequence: TGTGCCAGCAGACCGGGACAGGGCCCTTATAGCAATCAGCCCCAGCATTTT. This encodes CASRPGQGPYSNQPQHF.

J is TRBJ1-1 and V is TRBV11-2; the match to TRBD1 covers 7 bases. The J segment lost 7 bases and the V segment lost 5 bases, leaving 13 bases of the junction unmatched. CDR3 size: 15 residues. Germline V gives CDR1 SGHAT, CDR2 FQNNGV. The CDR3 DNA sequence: TGTGCCAGCAGCCCCTCTCTCGACAGGGTTTTTGAAGCTTTCTTT. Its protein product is CASSPSLDRVFEAFF. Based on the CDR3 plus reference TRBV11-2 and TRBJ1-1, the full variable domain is EAGVAQSPRYKIIEKRQSVAFWCNPISGHATLYWYQQILGQGPKLLIQFQNNGVVDDSQLPKDRFSAERLKGVDSTLKIQPAKLEDSAVYLCASSPSLDRVFEAFFGQGTRLTVV.

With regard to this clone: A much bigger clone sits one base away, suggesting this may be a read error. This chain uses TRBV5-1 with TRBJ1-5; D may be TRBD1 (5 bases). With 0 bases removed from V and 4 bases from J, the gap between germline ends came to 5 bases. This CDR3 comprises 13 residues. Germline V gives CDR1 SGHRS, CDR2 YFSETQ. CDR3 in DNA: TGCGCCAGCAGCTTGGCAGGGAATCAGCCCCAGCATTTT. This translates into CASSLAGNQPQHF.

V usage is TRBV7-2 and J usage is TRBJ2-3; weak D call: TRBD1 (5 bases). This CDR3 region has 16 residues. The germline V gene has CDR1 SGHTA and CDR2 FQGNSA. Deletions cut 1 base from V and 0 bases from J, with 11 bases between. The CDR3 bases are TGTGCCAGCAGCTTAGGGGGCCAAACCAGCACAGATACGCAGTATTTT. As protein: CASSLGGQTSTDTQYF.

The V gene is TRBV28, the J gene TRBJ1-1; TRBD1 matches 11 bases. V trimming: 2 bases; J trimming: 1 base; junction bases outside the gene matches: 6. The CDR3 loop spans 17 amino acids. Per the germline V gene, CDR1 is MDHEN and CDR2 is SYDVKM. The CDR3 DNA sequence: TGTGCCAGCAGTTTACTCCCGGGACAGGGGGGGAACACTGAAGCTTTCTTT. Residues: CASSLLPGQGGNTEAFF.

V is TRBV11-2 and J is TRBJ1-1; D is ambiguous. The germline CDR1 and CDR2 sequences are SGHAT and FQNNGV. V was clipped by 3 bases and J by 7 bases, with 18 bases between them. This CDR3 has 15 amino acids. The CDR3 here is CASSLGETGWNEAFF. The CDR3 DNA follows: TGTGCCAGCAGCTTGGGAGAGACGGGGTGGAATGAAGCTTTCTTT.

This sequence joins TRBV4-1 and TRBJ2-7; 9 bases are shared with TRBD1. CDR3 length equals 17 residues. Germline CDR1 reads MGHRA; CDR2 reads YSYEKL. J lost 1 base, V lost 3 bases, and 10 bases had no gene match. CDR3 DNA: TGCGCCAGCAGCCAGGAAATACAGGGGGCGAGGTCCTACGAGCAGTACTTC. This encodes CASSQEIQGARSYEQYF.

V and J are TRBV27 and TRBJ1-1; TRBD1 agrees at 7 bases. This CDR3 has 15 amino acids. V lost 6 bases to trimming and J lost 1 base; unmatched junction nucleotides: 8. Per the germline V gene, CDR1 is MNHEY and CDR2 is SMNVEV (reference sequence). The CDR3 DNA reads TGTGCCAGCAGCTCATATAGGACAGGGAACACTGAAGCTTTCTTT. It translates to CASSSYRTGNTEAFF.

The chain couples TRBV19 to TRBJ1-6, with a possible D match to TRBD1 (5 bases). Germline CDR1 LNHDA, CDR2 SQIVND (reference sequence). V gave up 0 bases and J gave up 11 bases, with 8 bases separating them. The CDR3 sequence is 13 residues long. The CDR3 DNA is TGTGCCAGTAGTATAGACCCAGGGCCACCCCTCCACTTT. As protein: CASSIDPGPPLHF.

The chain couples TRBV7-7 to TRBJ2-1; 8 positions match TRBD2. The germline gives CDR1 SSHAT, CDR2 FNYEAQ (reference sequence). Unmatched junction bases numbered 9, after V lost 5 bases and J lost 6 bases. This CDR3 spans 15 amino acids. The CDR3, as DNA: TGTGCCAGCAGCCCCACGAACCTAGCGGGCAATGAGCAGTTCTTC. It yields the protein CASSPTNLAGNEQFF.

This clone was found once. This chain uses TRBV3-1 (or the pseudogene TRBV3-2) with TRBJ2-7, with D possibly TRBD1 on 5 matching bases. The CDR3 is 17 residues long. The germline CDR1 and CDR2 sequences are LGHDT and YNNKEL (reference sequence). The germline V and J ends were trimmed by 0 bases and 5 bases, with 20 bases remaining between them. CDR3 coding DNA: TGTGCCAGCAGCCAAGATAAGATAGGACACCAAATGGACGAGCAGTACTTC. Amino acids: CASSQDKIGHQMDEQYF.

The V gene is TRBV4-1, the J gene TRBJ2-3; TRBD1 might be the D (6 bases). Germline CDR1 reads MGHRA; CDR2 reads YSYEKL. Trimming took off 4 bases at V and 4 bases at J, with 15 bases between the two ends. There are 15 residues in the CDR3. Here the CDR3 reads CASSPQGTRADTQYF. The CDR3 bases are TGCGCCAGCAGCCCCCAGGGGACCCGGGCAGATACGCAGTATTTT.

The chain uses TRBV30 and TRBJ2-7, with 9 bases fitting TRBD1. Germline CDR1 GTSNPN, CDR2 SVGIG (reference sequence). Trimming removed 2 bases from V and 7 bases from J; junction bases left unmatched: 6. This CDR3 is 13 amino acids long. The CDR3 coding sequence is TGTGCCTGGAGTACAGGGGGCAGGAGGGAGCAGTACTTC. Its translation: CAWSTGGRREQYF.

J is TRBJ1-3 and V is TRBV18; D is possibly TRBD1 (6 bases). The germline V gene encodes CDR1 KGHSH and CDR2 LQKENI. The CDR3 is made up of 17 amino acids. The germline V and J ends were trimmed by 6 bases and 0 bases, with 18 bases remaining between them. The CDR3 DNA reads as TGTGCCAGCTCTCCCACACAGGGACCAGTCTCTGGAAACACCATATATTTT. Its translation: CASSPTQGPVSGNTIYF.

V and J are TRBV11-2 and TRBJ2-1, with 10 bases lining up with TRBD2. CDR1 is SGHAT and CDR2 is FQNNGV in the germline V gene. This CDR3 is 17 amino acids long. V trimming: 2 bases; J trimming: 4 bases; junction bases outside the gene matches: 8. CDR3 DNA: TGTGCCAGCAGCTTAAGATATGGACTAGCGGATTACAATGAGCAGTTCTTC. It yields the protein CASSLRYGLADYNEQFF.

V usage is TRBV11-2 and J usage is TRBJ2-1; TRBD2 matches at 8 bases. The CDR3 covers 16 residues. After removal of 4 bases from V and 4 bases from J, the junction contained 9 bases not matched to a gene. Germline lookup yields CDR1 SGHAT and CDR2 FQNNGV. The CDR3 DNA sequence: TGTGCCAGCAGCTCCGGACCCCAGCGGGGGTACAATGAGCAGTTCTTC. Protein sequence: CASSSGPQRGYNEQFF.

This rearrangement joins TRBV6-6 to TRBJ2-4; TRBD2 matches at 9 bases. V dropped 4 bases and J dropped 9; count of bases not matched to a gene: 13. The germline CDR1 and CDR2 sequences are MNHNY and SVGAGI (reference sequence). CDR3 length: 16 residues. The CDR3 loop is CASSSPRGGGAPIQYF. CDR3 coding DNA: TGTGCCAGCAGTTCCCCTAGGGGCGGGGGGGCCCCCATTCAGTACTTC.

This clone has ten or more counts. The CDR3 reads CASSQGQGGYEQYF. The CDR3 DNA reads as TGTGCCAGCAGCCAAGGCCAGGGGGGCTACGAGCAGTACTTC. The chain links TRBV14 to TRBJ2-7; D might be TRBD1 (7 bases). There are 14 residues in the CDR3. Germline V gene lookup returns CDR1 SGHDN and CDR2 FVKESK. V was clipped by 1 base and J by 3 bases, with 10 bases between them.

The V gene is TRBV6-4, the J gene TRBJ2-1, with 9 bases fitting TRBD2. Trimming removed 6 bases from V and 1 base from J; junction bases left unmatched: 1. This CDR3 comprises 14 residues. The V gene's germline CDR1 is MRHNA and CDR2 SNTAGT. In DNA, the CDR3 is TGTGCCAGCAGCCTAGCGGGGTCCTACAATGAGCAGTTCTTC. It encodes CASSLAGSYNEQFF.

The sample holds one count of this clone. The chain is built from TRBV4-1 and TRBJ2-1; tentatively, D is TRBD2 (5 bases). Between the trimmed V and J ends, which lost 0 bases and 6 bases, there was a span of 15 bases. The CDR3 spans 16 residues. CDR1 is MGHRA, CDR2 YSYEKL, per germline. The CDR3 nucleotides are TGCGCCAGCAGCCAAGACCCAGGAGCGGCCCCCAATGAGCAGTTCTTC. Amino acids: CASSQDPGAAPNEQFF.

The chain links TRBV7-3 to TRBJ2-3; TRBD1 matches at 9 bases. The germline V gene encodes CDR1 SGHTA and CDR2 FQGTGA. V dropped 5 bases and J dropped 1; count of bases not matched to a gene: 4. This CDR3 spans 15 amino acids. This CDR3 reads CASSRTGGGTDTQYF. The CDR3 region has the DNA TGTGCCAGCAGCCGAACAGGGGGCGGCACAGATACGCAGTATTTT.

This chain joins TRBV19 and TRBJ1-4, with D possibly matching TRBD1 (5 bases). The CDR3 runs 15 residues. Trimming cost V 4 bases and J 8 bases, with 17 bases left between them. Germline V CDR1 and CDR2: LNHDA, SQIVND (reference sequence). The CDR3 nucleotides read TGTGCCAGTAGTAGACGGACACCCATGAAGGAAAAACTGTTTTTT. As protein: CASSRRTPMKEKLFF.

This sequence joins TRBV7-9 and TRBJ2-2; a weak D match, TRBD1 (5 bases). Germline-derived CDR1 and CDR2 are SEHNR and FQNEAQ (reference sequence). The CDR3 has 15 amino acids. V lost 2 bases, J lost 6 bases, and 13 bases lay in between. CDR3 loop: CASSLSQGISGELFF. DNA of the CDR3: TGTGCCAGCAGCTTAAGCCAGGGTATATCCGGGGAGCTGTTTTTT.

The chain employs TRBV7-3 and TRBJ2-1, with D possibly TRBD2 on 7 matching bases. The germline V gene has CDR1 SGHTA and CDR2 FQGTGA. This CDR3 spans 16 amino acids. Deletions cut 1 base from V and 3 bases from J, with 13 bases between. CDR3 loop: CASSLIGGGDYNEQFF. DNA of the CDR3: TGTGCCAGCAGCTTAATCGGCGGGGGCGACTACAATGAGCAGTTCTTC.